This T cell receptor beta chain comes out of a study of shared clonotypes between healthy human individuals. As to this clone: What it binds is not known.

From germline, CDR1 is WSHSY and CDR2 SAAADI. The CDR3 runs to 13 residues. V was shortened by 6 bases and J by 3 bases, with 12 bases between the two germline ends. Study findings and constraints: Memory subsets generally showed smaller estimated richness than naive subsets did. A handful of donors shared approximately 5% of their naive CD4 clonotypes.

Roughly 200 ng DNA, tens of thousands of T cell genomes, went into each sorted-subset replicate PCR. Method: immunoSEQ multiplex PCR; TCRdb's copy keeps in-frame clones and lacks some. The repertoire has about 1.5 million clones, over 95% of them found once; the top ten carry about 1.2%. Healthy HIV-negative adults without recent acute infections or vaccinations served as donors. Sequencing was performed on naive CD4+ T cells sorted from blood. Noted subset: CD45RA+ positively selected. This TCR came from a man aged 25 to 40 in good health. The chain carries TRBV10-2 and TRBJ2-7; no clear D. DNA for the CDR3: TGCGCCAGCAGAAGGCAGGATTACTACGAGCAGTACTTC. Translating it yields CASRRQDYYEQYF.